This T cell receptor beta chain is from a study of T-cell memory formation after mild COVID-19. Study details: TCR clusters were largely donor specific.

Study-level findings and limits: Prior to infection, memory already included some responding clones, suggesting cross-reactive memory joined.

With constant-segment primers, 5'RACE yielded cDNA libraries of TCR alpha and TCR beta that carried sample barcodes and UMIs. TCRdb processed the 5' RACE reads anew with MiXCR; each CDR3 protein has one entry. This sample has about 140,000 distinct CDR3 sequences, with 11% to 15% found just once. Note on this clonotype: The antigen is undetermined.

CDR3 length: 17 residues. V lost 3 bases to trimming and J lost 1 base, with 17 bases between them. Material for sequencing was PBMCs or a T cell subset sorted from them (not recorded which). J is TRBJ2-3 and V is TRBV12-3 or TRBV12-4, with D possibly TRBD2 on 6 matching bases. This receptor was obtained from an adult woman who had mild COVID-19 (a few samples of this study predate the infection). Cell type and time point are not known. The CDR3 is CASSFLVEGGRTDTQYF. The CDR3 coding sequence is TGTGCCAGCAGTTTTCTTGTTGAGGGAGGTCGCACAGATACGCAGTATTTT.